These 21 T cell receptor beta chains were all obtained from the same sample, sequenced in a study of blood T cells in healthy people across ages. It was with a sample-barcoded 5' primer and a J-beta primer mix that a second PCR of roughly 7 to 12 cycles was run. Each CDR3 protein gets one entry after TCRdb re-called the 5' RACE reads with MiXCR. Among 750,000 to 1,000,000 distinct CDR3 sequences listed, about 28% were seen once. This sample also belongs to another study, concerning T cells of mothers and their children.

Sequenced sample: blood. The receptors come from a woman aged 40 to 50 in good health.

As regards this clonotype: Since a much larger clone is just one base distant, this may be a read error. The chain couples TRBV5-1 to TRBJ2-1, with 9 bases matching TRBD2. Germline trimming cut 1 base from V and 9 bases from J; bases unmatched to any gene: 8. Germline-derived CDR1 and CDR2 are SGHRS and YFSETQ. This CDR3 spans 15 amino acids. CDR3 sequence (DNA): TGCGCCAGCAGCTTGTCGACTGGACTAGCGCCTGAGCAGTTCTTC. This encodes CASSLSTGLAPEQFF. Full variable domain (remainder filled in from reference TRBV5-1 and TRBJ2-1): KAGVTQTPRYLIKTRGQQVTLSCSPISGHRSVSWYQQTPGQGLQFLFEYFSETQRNKGNFPGRFSGRQFSNSRSEMNVSTLELGDSALYLCASSLSTGLAPEQFFGPGTRLTVL.

This clonotype was picked up many times. The chain joins TRBV20-1 to TRBJ2-7, with 10 bases aligning to TRBD2. V trimming: 0 bases; J trimming: 4 bases; junction bases outside the gene matches: 3. Per the germline V gene, CDR1 is DFQATT and CDR2 is SNEGSKA (reference sequence). There are 14 residues in the CDR3. The CDR3 DNA sequence: TGCAGTGCTAGAGAACTAGCGGGGCAGTACGAGCAGTACTTC. Translating it yields CSARELAGQYEQYF.

This clonotype appeared a few times. The CDR3, as DNA: TGTGCCACCAGCAGAGATTTGGGAGGGGATGACTACACCTTC. This encodes CATSRDLGGDDYTF. This chain joins TRBV15 and TRBJ1-2, with D tentatively TRBD1 (5 bases). The CDR3 sequence is 14 residues long. Germline V gene lookup returns CDR1 LNHNV and CDR2 YYDKDF (reference sequence). The V and J ends lost 0 bases and 10 bases respectively, with 15 bases between them.

Only one count was recorded for this clonotype. This chain joins TRBV2 and TRBJ2-1, with a weak D call TRBD2 (6 bases). The length of the CDR3 is 15 residues. With 1 base removed from V and 8 bases from J, the gap between germline ends came to 15 bases. CDR1 and CDR2 from the germline V gene are SNHLY and FYNNEI. CDR3 residues: CASSEGNKGGDEQFF. The CDR3 DNA follows: TGTGCCAGCAGTGAAGGAAACAAAGGCGGGGATGAGCAGTTCTTC.

This clonotype was observed a few times. The junction departs from germline at one end; a sequencing error may be responsible. The gene calls are TRBV7-8 and TRBJ2-5; 12 bases match TRBD2. In germline, CDR1 is SGHVS, CDR2 FQNEAQ. The CDR3 extends over 15 amino acids. The CDR3 DNA is TGTGCCAGCAGCCTAGCGGGGGGGCTCGCAGAGACCCAGTACTTC. Translation gives CASSLAGGLAETQYF. Filled out from reference TRBV7-8 and TRBJ2-5, the complete variable domain reads GAGVSQSPRYKVAKRGQDVALRCDPISGHVSLFWYQQALGQGPEFLTYFQNEAQLDKSGLPSDRFFAERPEGSVSTLKIQRTQQEDSAVYLCASSLAGGLAETQYFGPGTRLLVL.

This clonotype appeared many times. The genes are TRBV4-1 and TRBJ2-1; 12 positions agree with TRBD2. The junction had 3 bases not matched to a gene; V was cut back by 1 base and J by 2 bases. The germline CDR1 and CDR2 sequences are MGHRA and YSYEKL. The CDR3 extends over 17 amino acids. The CDR3 loop reads CASSQASGGAPYNEQFF. CDR3 sequence (DNA): TGCGCCAGCAGCCAAGCTAGCGGGGGGGCCCCCTACAATGAGCAGTTCTTC.

The table lists this clonotype with a count of one. This chain connects TRBV4-1 to TRBJ1-2, with TRBD1 matching 9 bases. The CDR3 has 18 amino acids. CDR1 is MGHRA and CDR2 is YSYEKL in the germline V gene. Unmatched junction bases numbered 14, after V lost 1 base and J lost 5 bases. This CDR3 reads CASSQAERGQGKGYGYTF. The CDR3 DNA reads TGCGCCAGCAGCCAAGCAGAGAGAGGACAGGGGAAAGGTTATGGCTACACCTTC.

At least ten counts were recorded for this clonotype. J is TRBJ1-4 and V is TRBV15; D is unresolved. With 0 bases removed from V and 5 bases from J, the gap between germline ends came to 13 bases. The germline CDR1 and CDR2 sequences are LNHNV and YYDKDF (reference sequence). The CDR3 spans 16 residues. The chain's CDR3 is CATSRDDGRYNEKLFF. CDR3 nucleotide sequence: TGTGCCACCAGCAGAGATGATGGGAGGTACAATGAAAAACTGTTTTTT. The whole variable domain, remainder taken from reference TRBV15 and TRBJ1-4, is DAMVIQNPRYQVTQFGKPVTLSCSQTLNHNVMYWYQQKSSQAPKLLFHYYDKDFNNEADTPDNFQSRRPNTSFCFLDIRSPGLGDTAMYLCATSRDDGRYNEKLFFGSGTQLSVL.

This clonotype was detected many times. CDR3 region: CSGTRDSLSYNSPLHF. The CDR3 bases are TGCAGTGGTACGAGAGACAGCCTCTCCTATAATTCACCCCTCCACTTT. The chain is built from TRBV20-1 and TRBJ1-6; weak D call: TRBD1 (5 bases). Between the trimmed V and J ends, which lost 7 bases and 0 bases, there was a span of 16 bases. The CDR3 loop spans 16 amino acids. The germline V gene encodes CDR1 DFQATT and CDR2 SNEGSKA (reference sequence).

This clonotype has a count of ten or more. The chain employs TRBV5-1 and TRBJ2-5, with D perhaps matching TRBD1 (6 bases). The length of the CDR3 is 14 residues. V lost 0 bases and J lost 3, with 9 bases in between. Per germline, CDR1 SGHRS and CDR2 YFSETQ. The CDR3 region has the DNA TGCGCCAGCAGCTTGGGCCCAGGGGAAGAGACCCAGTACTTC. Its protein is CASSLGPGEETQYF. Using reference TRBV5-1 and TRBJ2-5 for the parts outside the CDR3, the full variable domain is KAGVTQTPRYLIKTRGQQVTLSCSPISGHRSVSWYQQTPGQGLQFLFEYFSETQRNKGNFPGRFSGRQFSNSRSEMNVSTLELGDSALYLCASSLGPGEETQYFGPGTRLLVL.

With respect to this clonotype: A much larger clonotype is one base distant, so this may be a read error. V usage is TRBV14 and J usage is TRBJ2-7; D unclear. CDR1 is SGHDN and CDR2 is FVKESK in the germline V gene. The CDR3 consists of 15 residues. Trimming cost V 4 bases and J 3 bases, with 16 bases left between them. The CDR3 coding sequence is TGTGCCAGCAGCCCTGGAGCTATAGGGCGCTACGAGCAGTACTTC. This sequence encodes CASSPGAIGRYEQYF.

Note on this clonotype: This may stem from a read error, because a much larger clone lies one nucleotide away. The chain has TRBV2 and TRBJ2-4; D is undetermined. The CDR3 spans 16 residues. Per germline, CDR1 SNHLY and CDR2 FYNNEI. The CDR3 sequence is CASSPRVVGAKNIRYF. The CDR3 nucleotides read TGTGCCAGCAGTCCAAGGGTGGTCGGAGCCAAAAACATTCGGTACTTC. Full variable domain (missing parts from reference TRBV2 and TRBJ2-4): EPEVTQTPSHQVTQMGQEVILRCVPISNHLYFYWYRQILGQKVEFLVSFYNNEISEKSEIFDDQFSVERPDGSNFTLKIRSTKLEDSAMYFCASSPRVVGAKNIRYFGAGTRLSVL.

This chain connects TRBV12-3 or TRBV12-4 to TRBJ2-7; D is unclear. V dropped 7 bases and J dropped 5 bases, with 12 bases sitting between them. This CDR3 has 12 amino acids. The CDR3 DNA follows: TGTGCCAGCAAGACACCGTGGGACGAGCAGTACTTC. Protein product: CASKTPWDEQYF.

The rearrangement links TRBV7-3 to TRBJ2-1, with 15 nucleotides matching TRBD2. The J call may not be correct, given that the DNA end is closer to TRBJ2-7. This CDR3 has 16 residues. The germline CDR1 and CDR2 sequences are SGHTA and FQGTGA. This chain's CDR3 is CASSRGTSGGQGEQYF. The CDR3 nucleotides are TGTGCCAGCAGCCGAGGGACTAGCGGGGGGCAGGGTGAGCAGTACTTC.

The chain is built from TRBV20-1 and TRBJ2-3; D possibly uses TRBD1 or TRBD2 (6 bases each). V lost 2 bases and J 9 bases, leaving 24 bases between the germline ends. The length of the CDR3 is 16 residues. Germline V gene sequence: CDR1 DFQATT, CDR2 SNEGSKA (reference sequence). Written as DNA, the CDR3 is TGCAGTGCTAGACTGTCGGGGGCCCGGAGTGTAGTCACGCAGTATTTT. This codes for CSARLSGARSVVTQYF.

V and J are TRBV12-3 or TRBV12-4 and TRBJ2-7; D is undetermined. This CDR3 is built from 13 residues. Trimming pared 7 bases from V and 7 bases from J, leaving 17 bases between. The CDR3 region is CASTIKSWNEQYF. Here the CDR3 DNA reads TGTGCCAGCACCATTAAGTCGTGGAATGAGCAGTACTTC.

This chain uses TRBV12-3 or TRBV12-4 with TRBJ2-3, with 7 positions matching TRBD2. Germline trimming cut 7 bases from V and 0 bases from J; bases unmatched to any gene: 4. This CDR3 has 14 residues. The CDR3 nucleotides read TGTGCCAGCAAGAGCGGGGCCAGCACAGATACGCAGTATTTT. Translation: CASKSGASTDTQYF.

This clonotype turned up a few times. The J gene is TRBJ2-3, the V gene TRBV5-1; 7 bases line up with TRBD1. The CDR3 totals 15 residues. V gave up 0 bases and J gave up 4 bases; unmatched junction bases: 5. Germline V gene lookup returns CDR1 SGHRS and CDR2 YFSETQ. The CDR3 sequence: CASSLGQQGPDTQYF. CDR3 DNA sequence: TGCGCCAGCAGCTTGGGACAACAGGGGCCAGATACGCAGTATTTT.

This clonotype was detected many times. V usage is TRBV12-3 or TRBV12-4 and J usage is TRBJ2-1, with 8 nucleotides matching TRBD2. The CDR3 extends over 15 amino acids. The junction had 9 bases not matched to a gene; V was cut back by 6 bases and J by 5 bases. The CDR3 sequence is CASRKAGVINNEQFF. The CDR3 region has the DNA TGTGCCAGCAGAAAAGCGGGGGTAATCAACAATGAGCAGTTCTTC.

As to this clonotype: Just one base apart from a much larger clone, this may be a read error. The V gene is TRBV7-9, the J gene TRBJ2-5, with 11 nucleotides matching TRBD2. The CDR3 sequence is 14 residues long. Per the germline V gene, CDR1 is SEHNR and CDR2 is FQNEAQ (reference sequence). CDR3 region: CASSWGLAEETRYF. The CDR3 DNA reads TGTGCCAGCAGCTGGGGACTAGCGGAAGAGACCCGGTACTTC. The complete variable domain, with remaining parts taken from reference TRBV7-9 and TRBJ2-5, reads DTGVSQNPRHKITKRGQNVTFRCDPISEHNRLYWYRQTLGQGPEFLTYFQNEAQLEKSRLLSDRFSAERPKGSFSTLEIQRTEQGDSAMYLCASSWGLAEETRYFGPGTRLLVL.

This clonotype has ten or more counts. DNA of the CDR3: TGTGCCACCAGCACTAGACAGGGGGGATTTACGGAGCAGTACTTC. It encodes CATSTRQGGFTEQYF. The chain is built from TRBV15 and TRBJ2-7, with 9 bases aligning to TRBD1. Per the germline V gene, CDR1 is LNHNV and CDR2 is YYDKDF (reference sequence). This CDR3 is 15 amino acids long. V shed 4 bases, J shed 7 bases, and the junction held 11 bases outside the gene matches. Based on the CDR3 plus reference TRBV15 and TRBJ2-7, the full variable domain is DAMVIQNPRYQVTQFGKPVTLSCSQTLNHNVMYWYQQKSSQAPKLLFHYYDKDFNNEADTPDNFQSRRPNTSFCFLDIRSPGLGDTAMYLCATSTRQGGFTEQYFGPGTRLTVT.